Listed here are 28 T cell receptor beta chains from one sample, sequenced in a study of identical twins. TCRdb itself ran the 5' RACE reads through MiXCR, one entry per CDR3 protein. The table shows a few hundred thousand distinct CDR3 sequences, with over 9.5% occurring only once. The sample was also linked to a second study, of yellow fever vaccine responses in identical twins.

What was sequenced was memory (CD45RO+) T cells sorted from blood. All receptors come from a young woman in good health.

This chain links TRBV27 with TRBJ2-5; D is possibly TRBD2 (6 bases). Looked up from germline, CDR1 is MNHEY and CDR2 is SMNVEV (reference sequence). Deletions cut 4 bases from V and 2 bases from J, with 11 bases between. The length of the CDR3 is 14 residues. This CDR3 reads CASSSRDFQETQYF. The DNA for the CDR3 is TGTGCCAGCAGTTCCCGGGACTTTCAAGAGACCCAGTACTTC.

The sample holds a few counts of this clonotype. This chain uses TRBV7-2 with TRBJ2-1; TRBD1 aligns across 9 bases. Germline loops: CDR1 SGHTA, CDR2 FQGNSA. The CDR3 consists of 15 residues. The ends lost 4 bases at V and 4 bases at J; junction bases unmatched: 5. The CDR3 DNA reads as TGTGCCAGCAGCTCAGGGACAGGGTTTTACAATGAGCAGTTCTTC. It translates to CASSSGTGFYNEQFF.

This clonotype was counted a few times. The rearrangement links TRBV19 to TRBJ2-7; a weak D match, TRBD1 (6 bases). The CDR3 consists of 17 residues. V lost 6 bases, J lost 0 bases, and 21 bases lay in between. Germline lookup yields CDR1 LNHDA and CDR2 SQIVND (reference sequence). CDR3 in DNA: TGTGCCAGTAGCCTTCGAGTTGGATCAGGGGACTCCTACGAGCAGTACTTC. It specifies CASSLRVGSGDSYEQYF.

In its sample, this clonotype was seen a few times. J is TRBJ2-5 and V is TRBV5-5, with a weak D call TRBD1 (6 bases). Trimming pared 2 bases from V and 3 bases from J, leaving 11 bases between. The CDR3 sequence is 14 residues long. Germline CDR1 and CDR2: SGHKS and YYEKEE (reference sequence). The CDR3 region has the DNA TGTGCCAGCAGCTTTACCGGGACAAAAGAGACCCAGTACTTC. Its protein is CASSFTGTKETQYF.

CDR3 DNA: TGTGCCAGCAGCCTGACAGGGGCCAAAAACATTCAGTACTTC. Its protein is CASSLTGAKNIQYF. This chain joins TRBV7-9 and TRBJ2-4, with 7 nucleotides matching TRBD1. Germline V gives CDR1 SEHNR, CDR2 FQNEAQ (reference sequence). Trimming cost V 5 bases and J 1 base; bases outside gene matches: 2. The CDR3 covers 14 residues.

This clonotype was found a few times. The chain links TRBV11-2 to TRBJ2-7; 9 bases match TRBD2. This CDR3 comprises 18 residues. Germline CDR1 is SGHAT and CDR2 is FQNNGV. The V and J ends lost 5 bases and 7 bases, in that order; junction bases with no gene match: 21. This CDR3 is CASSPNPTGAGGPREQYF. The DNA for the CDR3 is TGTGCCAGCAGCCCTAACCCGACCGGGGCGGGGGGGCCGAGGGAGCAGTACTTC.

The rearrangement joins TRBV4-3 to TRBJ2-1; TRBD1 agrees at 8 bases. Germline loops: CDR1 LGHNA, CDR2 YSLEER. CDR3 length equals 19 residues. V dropped 2 bases and J dropped 0; count of bases not matched to a gene: 12. CDR3 loop: CASSQQRDGTGRSYNEQFF. The CDR3 bases are TGCGCCAGCAGCCAACAGAGGGATGGGACAGGCCGCTCCTACAATGAGCAGTTCTTC.

This clonotype was detected a few times. The chain joins TRBV12-3 or TRBV12-4 to TRBJ1-5, with 7 bases that match TRBD1. The junction had 3 bases not matched to a gene; V was cut back by 6 bases and J by 4 bases. CDR3 length equals 13 residues. For the CDR3, the DNA is TGTGCCAGCAGAGCGGACAGGAATCAGCCCCAGCATTTT. Translated: CASRADRNQPQHF.

The chain has TRBV10-3 and TRBJ2-5; D might be TRBD2 (5 bases). The V end lost 0 bases, the J end lost 0 bases, and 11 bases lay between the germline ends. Germline assignment: CDR1 ENHRY and CDR2 SYGVKD. The length of the CDR3 is 16 residues. DNA for the CDR3: TGTGCCATCAGTGAGTCTCGGCTAGCAGACCAAGAGACCCAGTACTTC. This gives the protein CAISESRLADQETQYF.

This sequence joins TRBV7-3 and TRBJ2-3; unclear D gene. Trimming pared 0 bases from V and 4 bases from J, leaving 2 bases between. CDR3 length: 12 residues. Germline loops: CDR1 SGHTA, CDR2 FQGTGA. CDR3 protein: CASSLTADTQYF. The CDR3 DNA reads TGTGCCAGCAGCTTAACCGCAGATACGCAGTATTTT.

This rearrangement joins TRBV10-2 to TRBJ2-7, with D maybe TRBD1 (6 bases). Trimming took 4 bases from V and 7 from J, leaving 11 bases between them. The CDR3 is 12 amino acids. Germline V gene lookup returns CDR1 WSHSY and CDR2 SAAADI. In DNA, the CDR3 is TGCGCCAGCAGTGTGGGGGCGCGAGAGCAGTACTTC. Amino acids: CASSVGAREQYF.

This clonotype turned up a few times. The V gene is TRBV7-2, the J gene TRBJ2-4; 8 bases match TRBD2. The trim removed 1 base at V and 9 bases at J, leaving 11 bases unmatched. CDR1 and CDR2 (germline): SGHTA, FQGNSA. The CDR3 consists of 16 residues. CDR3 sequence (DNA): TGTGCCAGCAGCTTAGAATCGGCCAGGGCGGGGGGCATTCAGTACTTC. Protein: CASSLESARAGGIQYF.

This clonotype has just a few counts. The CDR3 protein is CASSFIASSYEQYF. As DNA, the CDR3 is TGTGCCAGCAGTTTTATAGCGTCCTCCTACGAGCAGTACTTC. The J gene is TRBJ2-7, the V gene TRBV27; D might be TRBD2 (5 bases). Germline loops: CDR1 MNHEY, CDR2 SMNVEV (reference sequence). CDR3 size: 14 residues. V lost 3 bases and J lost 0, with 9 bases in between.

This clonotype has just a few counts. The chain carries TRBV7-8 and TRBJ2-2; D uncertain. The CDR3 loop spans 14 amino acids. V lost 1 base to trimming and J lost 6 bases, with 9 bases between them. Per germline, CDR1 SGHVS and CDR2 FQNEAQ. The CDR3 region is CASSLVGWAGELFF. The CDR3, as DNA: TGTGCCAGCAGCTTAGTTGGGTGGGCCGGGGAGCTGTTTTTT.

This sequence joins TRBV19 and TRBJ2-7, with TRBD1 matching 8 bases. Trimming cost V 6 bases and J 2 bases; bases outside gene matches: 12. The CDR3 is 16 residues long. Per germline, CDR1 LNHDA and CDR2 SQIVND (reference sequence). The CDR3 loop is CASSPDRGLWTYEQYF. CDR3 sequence (DNA): TGTGCCAGTAGCCCCGACAGGGGCTTATGGACCTACGAGCAGTACTTC.

The chain couples TRBV4-2 to TRBJ2-3, with unresolved D. The CDR3 runs 13 residues. The V gene's germline CDR1 is LGHNA and CDR2 YNFKEQ. V dropped 5 bases and J dropped 4 bases, with 10 bases sitting between them. The CDR3 nucleotides read TGTGCCAGCAGCTCCGGCTTCTCAGATACGCAGTATTTT. Translating gives CASSSGFSDTQYF.

This clonotype showed up just a few times. This rearrangement joins TRBV20-1 to TRBJ2-1; TRBD1 is a possible D gene (6 bases). The length of the CDR3 is 15 residues. CDR1 and CDR2 (germline): DFQATT, SNEGSKA (reference sequence). The V gene lost 3 bases and the J gene lost 1 base, with 13 bases spanning the gap. This CDR3 is CSARSRGISYNEQFF. The CDR3 DNA reads TGCAGTGCTAGGAGCAGGGGAATTTCCTACAATGAGCAGTTCTTC.

This clonotype has a count of ten or more. The chain carries TRBV12-3 or TRBV12-4 and TRBJ2-7; D unclear. The germline V and J ends were trimmed by 5 bases and 11 bases, with 19 bases remaining between them. CDR3 length: 13 residues. This CDR3 is CASSLLDRVRKYF. For the CDR3, the DNA is TGTGCCAGCAGTCTTCTGGACCGGGTGAGAAAGTACTTC.

This chain uses TRBV6-5 with TRBJ2-7; D not resolved. Germline loops: CDR1 MNHEY, CDR2 SVGAGI. V lost 0 bases and J lost 5, with 17 bases in between. CDR3 length equals 16 residues. DNA for the CDR3: TGTGCCAGCAGTTACTCTTCTGGCGGTGTAGGTAACGAGCAGTACTTC. It specifies CASSYSSGGVGNEQYF.

At least ten counts were recorded for this clonotype. The chain is built from TRBV7-8 and TRBJ1-4, with D unclear. CDR3 length equals 12 residues. V was pared by 1 base and J by 14 bases, with 11 bases between. Germline values: CDR1 SGHVS, CDR2 FQNEAQ. For the CDR3, the DNA is TGTGCCAGCAGCTTAGGGGCGGAACATCTGTTTTTT. The encoded protein is CASSLGAEHLFF.

In its sample, this clonotype was seen many times. V gene TRBV7-9 combines with J gene TRBJ2-7, with a weak D call TRBD1 (6 bases). This CDR3 region has 17 residues. Trimming removed 1 base from V and 6 bases from J, with 22 bases in between. The V gene's germline CDR1 is SEHNR and CDR2 FQNEAQ (reference sequence). The CDR3 bases are TGTGCCAGCAGCTTAGTTCAAGGGGCAGGGGTCCTAAGCGAGCAGTACTTC. Protein sequence: CASSLVQGAGVLSEQYF.

The genes are TRBV18 and TRBJ2-2, with D maybe TRBD2 (5 bases). With 5 bases removed from V and 7 bases from J, the gap between germline ends came to 11 bases. CDR1 is KGHSH and CDR2 is LQKENI in the germline V gene. The CDR3 has 13 residues. For the CDR3, the DNA is TGTGCCAGCTCAGAGGAGGCTAGCGGGGAGCTGTTTTTT. Its protein is CASSEEASGELFF.

This clonotype was seen a few times. V is TRBV28 and J is TRBJ2-1; D is undetermined. CDR1 and CDR2 from the germline V gene are MDHEN and SYDVKM. The ends were cut back, 1 base at V and 0 bases at J, with 19 bases in the middle. There are 19 residues in the CDR3. CDR3 coding DNA: TGTGCCAGCAGTTTATACCTCTCTCAGGTACTTAGCTCCTACAATGAGCAGTTCTTC. Translated: CASSLYLSQVLSSYNEQFF.

This clonotype was detected many times. The V call is TRBV18, the J call TRBJ1-4, with 10 bases that match TRBD1. Germline trimming cut 5 bases from V and 7 bases from J; bases unmatched to any gene: 4. This CDR3 is 14 amino acids long. Germline CDR1 and CDR2: KGHSH and LQKENI. The CDR3 here is CASSAGQGSEKLFF. CDR3 sequence (DNA): TGTGCCAGCTCAGCGGGACAGGGGAGTGAAAAACTGTTTTTT.

The genes are TRBV7-2 and TRBJ2-1; D is perhaps TRBD2 (8 bases). The CDR3 extends over 16 amino acids. Germline-derived CDR1 and CDR2 are SGHTA and FQGNSA. V dropped 5 bases and J dropped 7 bases, with 21 bases sitting between them. CDR3 sequence (DNA): TGTGCCAGCAGCCCGACGGGAGGGCAGGGGGATAATGAGCAGTTCTTC. It yields the protein CASSPTGGQGDNEQFF.

J is TRBJ2-2 and V is TRBV2; TRBD1 matches 8 bases. After removal of 3 bases from V and 6 bases from J, the junction contained 3 bases not matched to a gene. The CDR3 spans 14 residues. CDR1 and CDR2 from the germline V gene are SNHLY and FYNNEI. The CDR3 is CASSDQGAPGELFF. CDR3 bases: TGTGCCAGCAGTGATCAGGGGGCGCCCGGGGAGCTGTTTTTT. The full variable domain, rest sourced from reference TRBV2 and TRBJ2-2, is EPEVTQTPSHQVTQMGQEVILRCVPISNHLYFYWYRQILGQKVEFLVSFYNNEISEKSEIFDDQFSVERPDGSNFTLKIRSTKLEDSAMYFCASSDQGAPGELFFGEGSRLTVL.

On this clonotype: This may stem from a read error, because a much larger clone lies one nucleotide away. This rearrangement joins TRBV20-1 to TRBJ2-3; no clear D. The germline V gene encodes CDR1 DFQATT and CDR2 SNEGSKA (reference sequence). Trimming removed 6 bases from V and 4 bases from J, with 14 bases in between. This CDR3 region has 13 residues. CDR3 coding DNA: TGCAGTGCCTCGCGGAATAGGTCAGATACGCAGTATTTT. Translation: CSASRNRSDTQYF.

V gene TRBV12-3 or TRBV12-4 combines with J gene TRBJ2-1, with D unresolved. This CDR3 is 14 amino acids long. The V gene lost 7 bases and the J gene lost 8 bases, with 18 bases spanning the gap. The DNA for the CDR3 is TGTGCCAGCAAAGGCCCGGCGGATCAACATGAGCAGTTCTTC. Amino acids: CASKGPADQHEQFF.